A selection of T cell receptor beta chains follows, all from one sample in a study of OX40 agonist ivuxolimab in advanced cancers. TCRdb's table, derived via immunoSEQ multiplex PCR, lists solely in-frame clones and lacks some. The profile covers approximately 61,000 clones, with roughly 90% appearing a single time and 15% to 20% taken by the ten largest. The sequenced sample was CD4+ or CD8+ T cells sorted from blood, obtained in a trial of the OX40 agonist ivuxolimab. These receptors were collected from an adult with an advanced solid tumor such as melanoma, head and neck, liver or kidney cancer. CDR3s include the opening cysteine and the closing phenylalanine or tryptophan. Each record gives: CDR3 DNA, CDR3 protein, D gene, clone size, V gene, J gene. D genes are given only for firm matches. Clone size is not always given. Where it is, it says once, few, many or a class for expanded clones.

CDR3nt: TGCAGCGCAGGACAGGGGTCGGATGGCTACACCTTC
CDR3aa: CSAGQGSDGYTF
d_gene: TRBD1
abundance: -
v_gene: TRBV29-1
j_gene: TRBJ1-2

CDR3nt: TGTGCCAGCAGTCCCCCCGGGGCAGTGAACACTGAAGCTTTCTTT
CDR3aa: CASSPPGAVNTEAFF
d_gene: -
abundance: -
v_gene: TRBV27
j_gene: TRBJ1-1

CDR3nt: TGTGCCAGCAGTTTACCAGTAATGCCCCAGCATTTT
CDR3aa: CASSLPVMPQHF
d_gene: -
abundance: -
v_gene: TRBV2
j_gene: TRBJ1-5

CDR3nt: TGTGCCAGCAGCTTTACAGGAATTGGCGAAGAGACCCAGTACTTC
CDR3aa: CASSFTGIGEETQYF
d_gene: -
abundance: -
v_gene: TRBV5-4
j_gene: TRBJ2-5

CDR3nt: TGTGCCAGCAGCTCGCCGGAGGGGGTAAATCTTAACGAGCAGTTCTTC
CDR3aa: CASSSPEGVNLNEQFF
d_gene: -
abundance: -
v_gene: TRBV7-9
j_gene: TRBJ2-1

CDR3nt: TGTGCCAGCAGCTTAACCTTAACAAGCTACGAGCAGTACTTC
CDR3aa: CASSLTLTSYEQYF
d_gene: -
abundance: once
v_gene: TRBV7-6
j_gene: TRBJ2-7

CDR3nt: TGCGCCAGCAGTGATGAGGGGGGAATACAAGAGACCCAGTACTTC
CDR3aa: CASSDEGGIQETQYF
d_gene: -
abundance: -
v_gene: TRBV5-1
j_gene: TRBJ2-5

CDR3nt: TGTGCCAGCAGTTCAGGAGAATGGGGGGGCCTCACAGATACGCAGTATTTT
CDR3aa: CASSSGEWGGLTDTQYF
d_gene: -
abundance: -
v_gene: TRBV7-6
j_gene: TRBJ2-3

CDR3nt: TGTGCCAGCAGTGGAGACAGGGAATTCAATCAGCCCCAGCATTTT
CDR3aa: CASSGDREFNQPQHF
d_gene: TRBD1
abundance: -
v_gene: TRBV6-1
j_gene: TRBJ1-5

CDR3nt: TGTGCCAGCAGTGAAGAATGGGGACGGGAAGACTACGAGCAGTACTTC
CDR3aa: CASSEEWGREDYEQYF
d_gene: -
abundance: -
v_gene: TRBV2
j_gene: TRBJ2-7

CDR3nt: TGTGCCAGCCGGGACAGGGATAATGAAAAACTGTTTTTT
CDR3aa: CASRDRDNEKLFF
d_gene: TRBD1
abundance: once
v_gene: TRBV6-5
j_gene: TRBJ1-4

CDR3nt: TGTGCCAGCAGCTCCCCCGGGACAGGGGGCGCGTCAAACTATGGCTACACCTTC
CDR3aa: CASSSPGTGGASNYGYTF
d_gene: TRBD1
abundance: once
v_gene: TRBV5-6
j_gene: TRBJ1-2

CDR3nt: TGTGCCAGCAGCCTCATCGCGGGGCTTGGCTATGGCTACACCTTC
CDR3aa: CASSLIAGLGYGYTF
d_gene: -
abundance: few
v_gene: TRBV7-6
j_gene: TRBJ1-2

CDR3nt: TGTGCCAGCAGCTTCGGGACGGATTCCTACGAGCAGTACTTC
CDR3aa: CASSFGTDSYEQYF
d_gene: -
abundance: -
v_gene: TRBV5-6
j_gene: TRBJ2-7

CDR3nt: TGTGCCAGCAGCGTAGCTAGCGGTGCCGGGGAGCTGTTTTTT
CDR3aa: CASSVASGAGELFF
d_gene: TRBD2
abundance: -
v_gene: TRBV9
j_gene: TRBJ2-2

CDR3nt: TGTGCCAGCAGATCGAGCGGGACAGGGCAAGCTTTCTTT
CDR3aa: CASRSSGTGQAFF
d_gene: TRBD1
abundance: -
v_gene: TRBV4-2
j_gene: TRBJ1-1

CDR3nt: TGTGCCAGCAGCCCAAATCCTAACACTGAAGCTTTCTTT
CDR3aa: CASSPNPNTEAFF
d_gene: -
abundance: -
v_gene: TRBV7-9
j_gene: TRBJ1-1

CDR3nt: TGTGCCAGTAGTATACCTCGAAACACCATATATTTT
CDR3aa: CASSIPRNTIYF
d_gene: -
abundance: -
v_gene: TRBV19
j_gene: TRBJ1-3

CDR3nt: TGTGCCAGCAGCTTGGGACGGGGTGGGCAGAACTACGAGCAGTACTTC
CDR3aa: CASSLGRGGQNYEQYF
d_gene: -
abundance: -
v_gene: TRBV13
j_gene: TRBJ2-7

CDR3nt: TGTGCCAGCACCCCACTCCCGACTAGCGGGGGATACGAGCAGTACTTC
CDR3aa: CASTPLPTSGGYEQYF
d_gene: TRBD2
abundance: once
v_gene: TRBV27
j_gene: TRBJ2-7

CDR3nt: TGCGCCAGCAGCCAAGTGGAGGAAACCTACGAGCAGTACTTC
CDR3aa: CASSQVEETYEQYF
d_gene: -
abundance: once
v_gene: TRBV4-1
j_gene: TRBJ2-7

CDR3nt: TGTGCCAGCAGCTTACAAGAGACCCAGTACTTC
CDR3aa: CASSLQETQYF
d_gene: -
abundance: once
v_gene: TRBV7-9
j_gene: TRBJ2-5

CDR3nt: TGTGCCAGCAGCTCCGGGGGGACAGTTTCCTACGAGCAGTACTTC
CDR3aa: CASSSGGTVSYEQYF
d_gene: -
abundance: -
v_gene: TRBV5-6
j_gene: TRBJ2-7

CDR3nt: TGTGCCAGCAGCTTATCTGGGGGGCCGGGCACTGAAGCTTTCTTT
CDR3aa: CASSLSGGPGTEAFF
d_gene: -
abundance: -
v_gene: TRBV7-9
j_gene: TRBJ1-1

CDR3nt: TGTGCCAGCAGCTTAACGGCAGGGGTCCACTTT
CDR3aa: CASSLTAGVHF
d_gene: -
abundance: -
v_gene: TRBV11-2
j_gene: TRBJ1-6

CDR3nt: TGTGCCACCAGTGATTGGGGGGGTCCGAACACCGGGGAGCTGTTTTTT
CDR3aa: CATSDWGGPNTGELFF
d_gene: TRBD2
abundance: -
v_gene: TRBV6-1
j_gene: TRBJ2-2

CDR3nt: TGTGCCAGCAGTCCCGGAAGGGGAGACACAGATACGCAGTATTTT
CDR3aa: CASSPGRGDTDTQYF
d_gene: -
abundance: -
v_gene: TRBV6-1
j_gene: TRBJ2-3

CDR3nt: TGTGCCAGCAGTCCCAGGGAATTTGGCGGGGAGCTGTTTTTT
CDR3aa: CASSPREFGGELFF
d_gene: -
abundance: -
v_gene: TRBV6-6
j_gene: TRBJ2-2

CDR3nt: TGTGCCACCAGCGCGCTAGCGGGGAGACCATACGAGCAGTACTTC
CDR3aa: CATSALAGRPYEQYF
d_gene: TRBD2
abundance: -
v_gene: TRBV15
j_gene: TRBJ2-7

CDR3nt: TGTGCCAGCAGCCCTAGTGCGAACTGGGGGACTGAAGCTTTCTTT
CDR3aa: CASSPSANWGTEAFF
d_gene: -
abundance: -
v_gene: TRBV6-5
j_gene: TRBJ1-1

CDR3nt: TGTGCCAGCAGCTTTATGGACTCCCAAGAGACCCAGTACTTC
CDR3aa: CASSFMDSQETQYF
d_gene: -
abundance: -
v_gene: TRBV13
j_gene: TRBJ2-5

CDR3nt: TGTGCCTGGAGTGTACAGGGGCTGGAGACCCAGTACTTC
CDR3aa: CAWSVQGLETQYF
d_gene: TRBD1
abundance: -
v_gene: TRBV30
j_gene: TRBJ2-5

CDR3nt: TGTGCCAGTAGTTTAACAGCGAACACTGAAGCTTTCTTT
CDR3aa: CASSLTANTEAFF
d_gene: -
abundance: few
v_gene: TRBV19
j_gene: TRBJ1-1

CDR3nt: TGTGCCAGCAGCGAGGGACCGTATAATTCACCCCTCCACTTT
CDR3aa: CASSEGPYNSPLHF
d_gene: -
abundance: -
v_gene: TRBV6-5
j_gene: TRBJ1-6

CDR3nt: TGTGCCAGCAGCACCTGGGGGAGCGGGGATGATGAGCAGTTCTTC
CDR3aa: CASSTWGSGDDEQFF
d_gene: TRBD2
abundance: -
v_gene: TRBV9
j_gene: TRBJ2-1

CDR3nt: TGTGCCAGCAGCCTCGGGCAGGGGTCCGATTGGCTCCATGAAAAACTGTTTTTT
CDR3aa: CASSLGQGSDWLHEKLFF
d_gene: -
abundance: -
v_gene: TRBV12-1
j_gene: TRBJ1-4

CDR3nt: TGCGCCAGCAGCCCGAACAGGGACACCGGGGAGCTGTTTTTT
CDR3aa: CASSPNRDTGELFF
d_gene: -
abundance: -
v_gene: TRBV4-1
j_gene: TRBJ2-2

CDR3nt: TGTGCCAGCAGCTTAGAATCTGAAGGGTTTGATTCACCCCTCCACTTT
CDR3aa: CASSLESEGFDSPLHF
d_gene: -
abundance: -
v_gene: TRBV7-6
j_gene: TRBJ1-6

CDR3nt: TGTGCCAGCACGGCGGGACGGGCTATACTGAACACTGAAGCTTTCTTT
CDR3aa: CASTAGRAILNTEAFF
d_gene: -
abundance: once
v_gene: TRBV2
j_gene: TRBJ1-1

CDR3nt: TGTGCCAGCGGCAGGTTCTATGGCTACACCTTC
CDR3aa: CASGRFYGYTF
d_gene: -
abundance: few
v_gene: TRBV6-1
j_gene: TRBJ1-2

CDR3nt: TGTGCCAGCAGCTTCGACAGGGCAAACACAGATACGCAGTATTTT
CDR3aa: CASSFDRANTDTQYF
d_gene: TRBD1
abundance: -
v_gene: TRBV7-9
j_gene: TRBJ2-3

CDR3nt: TGTGCCAGCAGTGAATGGGGCACAGATACGCAGTATTTT
CDR3aa: CASSEWGTDTQYF
d_gene: -
abundance: -
v_gene: TRBV6-1
j_gene: TRBJ2-3

CDR3nt: TGTGCCAGTAGTCCGTCCGGTTGGGGGGAAGAGGGTAATGGCTACACCTTC
CDR3aa: CASSPSGWGEEGNGYTF
d_gene: -
abundance: -
v_gene: TRBV19
j_gene: TRBJ1-2

CDR3nt: TGTGCCACCAGCCCTTCCATGACGGTGAACTATGGCTACACCTTC
CDR3aa: CATSPSMTVNYGYTF
d_gene: -
abundance: -
v_gene: TRBV15
j_gene: TRBJ1-2

CDR3nt: TGTGCCAGCAGTTACGAGGACTCCTACAATGAGCAGTTCTTC
CDR3aa: CASSYEDSYNEQFF
d_gene: -
abundance: -
v_gene: TRBV6-5
j_gene: TRBJ2-1

CDR3nt: TGTGCCAGCAGCTTGGCCGAGAACACCGGGGAGCTGTTTTTT
CDR3aa: CASSLAENTGELFF
d_gene: -
abundance: -
v_gene: TRBV5-4
j_gene: TRBJ2-2

CDR3nt: TGTGCCAGCAGCTCCCTAGCAAGGGCCTACAATGAGCAGTTCTTC
CDR3aa: CASSSLARAYNEQFF
d_gene: -
abundance: -
v_gene: TRBV7-8
j_gene: TRBJ2-1

CDR3nt: TGTGCCAGCAGCCGATTTGGACAGGGGAACTACGAGCAGTACTTC
CDR3aa: CASSRFGQGNYEQYF
d_gene: TRBD1
abundance: -
v_gene: TRBV13
j_gene: TRBJ2-7

CDR3nt: TGTGCCAGCAGTGAATGGGGGGAGAGGAGGTACGAGCAGTACTTC
CDR3aa: CASSEWGERRYEQYF
d_gene: -
abundance: -
v_gene: TRBV6-1
j_gene: TRBJ2-7

CDR3nt: TGTGCCAGTAGTAGTGGGACGGATAACTACGAGCAGTACTTC
CDR3aa: CASSSGTDNYEQYF
d_gene: -
abundance: -
v_gene: TRBV19
j_gene: TRBJ2-7